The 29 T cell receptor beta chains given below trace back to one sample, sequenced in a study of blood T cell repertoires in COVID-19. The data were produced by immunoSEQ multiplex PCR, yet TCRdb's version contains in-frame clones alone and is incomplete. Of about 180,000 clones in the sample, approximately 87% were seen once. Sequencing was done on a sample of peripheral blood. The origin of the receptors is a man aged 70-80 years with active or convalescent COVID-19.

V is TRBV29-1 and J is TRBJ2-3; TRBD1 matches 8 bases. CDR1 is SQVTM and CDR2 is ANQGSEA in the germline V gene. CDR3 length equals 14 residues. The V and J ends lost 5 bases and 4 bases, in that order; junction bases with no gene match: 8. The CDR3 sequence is CSVIRQGYADTQYF. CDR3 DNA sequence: TGCAGCGTTATAAGACAGGGGTACGCAGATACGCAGTATTTT.

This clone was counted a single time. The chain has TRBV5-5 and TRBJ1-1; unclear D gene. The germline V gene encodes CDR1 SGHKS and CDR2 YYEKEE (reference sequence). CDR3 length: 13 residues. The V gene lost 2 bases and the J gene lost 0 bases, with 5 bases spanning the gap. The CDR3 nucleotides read TGTGCCAGCAGCTTTACAGTGAACACTGAAGCTTTCTTT. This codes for CASSFTVNTEAFF.

The CDR3 sequence is CASSRGPPNTEAFF. The CDR3, as DNA: TGCGCCAGCAGCCGAGGTCCCCCGAACACTGAAGCTTTCTTT. The J gene is TRBJ1-1, the V gene TRBV5-1; no firm D call. The CDR3 runs to 14 residues. V dropped 4 bases and J dropped 1 base, with 11 bases sitting between them. CDR1 is SGHRS and CDR2 is YFSETQ in the germline V gene. The complete variable domain, with remaining parts taken from reference TRBV5-1 and TRBJ1-1, reads KAGVTQTPRYLIKTRGQQVTLSCSPISGHRSVSWYQQTPGQGLQFLFEYFSETQRNKGNFPGRFSGRQFSNSRSEMNVSTLELGDSALYLCASSRGPPNTEAFFGQGTRLTVV.

The CDR3 DNA reads TGTGCCAGCAGCCCCCGAGGACAGGGGAACACTGAAGCTTTCTTT. This gives the protein CASSPRGQGNTEAFF. V usage is TRBV9 and J usage is TRBJ1-1, with TRBD1 matching 8 bases. The germline V gene encodes CDR1 SGDLS and CDR2 YYNGEE. The CDR3 consists of 15 residues. Trimming cost V 4 bases and J 1 base; bases outside gene matches: 6.

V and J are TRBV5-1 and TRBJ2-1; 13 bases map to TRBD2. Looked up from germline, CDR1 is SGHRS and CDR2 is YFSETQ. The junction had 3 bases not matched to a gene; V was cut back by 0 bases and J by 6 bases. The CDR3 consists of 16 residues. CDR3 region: CASSLEGLAGFNEQFF. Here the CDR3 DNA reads TGCGCCAGCAGCTTGGAGGGACTAGCGGGGTTCAATGAGCAGTTCTTC.

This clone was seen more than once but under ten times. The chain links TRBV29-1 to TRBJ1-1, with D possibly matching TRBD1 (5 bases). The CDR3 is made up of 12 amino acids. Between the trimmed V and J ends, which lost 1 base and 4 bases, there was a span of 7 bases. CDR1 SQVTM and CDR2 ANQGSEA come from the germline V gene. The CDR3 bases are TGCAGCGTTGAAGGACAGACCACTGAAGCTTTCTTT. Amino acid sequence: CSVEGQTTEAFF.

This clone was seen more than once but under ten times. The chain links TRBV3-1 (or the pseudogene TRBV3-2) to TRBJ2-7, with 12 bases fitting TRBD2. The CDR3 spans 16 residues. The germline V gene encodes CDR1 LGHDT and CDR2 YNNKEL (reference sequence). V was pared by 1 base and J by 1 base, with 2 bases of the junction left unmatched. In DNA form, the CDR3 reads TGTGCCAGCAGCCAAGGGACTAGCGGGAATTCCTACGAGCAGTACTTC. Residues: CASSQGTSGNSYEQYF.

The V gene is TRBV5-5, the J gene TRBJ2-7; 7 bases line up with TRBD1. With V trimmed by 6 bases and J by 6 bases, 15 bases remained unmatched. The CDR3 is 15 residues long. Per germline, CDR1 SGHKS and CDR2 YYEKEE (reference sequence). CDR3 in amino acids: CASIREHDRVREQYF. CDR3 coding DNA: TGTGCCAGCATCCGAGAGCACGACAGGGTTCGCGAGCAGTACTTC.

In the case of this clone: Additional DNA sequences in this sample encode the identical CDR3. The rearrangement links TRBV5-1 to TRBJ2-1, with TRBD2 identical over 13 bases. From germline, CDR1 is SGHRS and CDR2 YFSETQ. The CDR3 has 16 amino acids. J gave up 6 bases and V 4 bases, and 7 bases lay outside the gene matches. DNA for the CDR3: TGCGCCAGCAGCCCACTAGCGGGAGGGCCGGGCAATGAGCAGTTCTTC. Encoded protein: CASSPLAGGPGNEQFF.

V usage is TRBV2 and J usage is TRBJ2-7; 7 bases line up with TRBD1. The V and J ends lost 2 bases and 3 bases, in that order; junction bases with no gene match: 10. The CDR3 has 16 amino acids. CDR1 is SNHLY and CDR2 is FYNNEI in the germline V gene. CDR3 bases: TGTGCCAGCAGTGAAAGGGACAGTGCCTTTATCTACGAGCAGTACTTC. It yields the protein CASSERDSAFIYEQYF.

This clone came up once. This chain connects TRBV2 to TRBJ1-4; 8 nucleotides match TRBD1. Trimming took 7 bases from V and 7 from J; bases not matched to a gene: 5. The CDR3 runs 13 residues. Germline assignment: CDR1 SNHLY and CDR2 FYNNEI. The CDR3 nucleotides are TGTGCCAGCAAACAGGGGGGGAGTGAAAAACTGTTTTTT. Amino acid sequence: CASKQGGSEKLFF.

CDR3 protein: CASSLRARGAFF. The CDR3 coding sequence is TGTGCCAGCAGTTTAAGGGCCCGGGGAGCTTTCTTT. J is TRBJ1-1 and V is TRBV12-3 or TRBV12-4; D gene unclear. This CDR3 is 12 amino acids long. Deletions cut 2 bases from V and 10 bases from J, with 11 bases between.

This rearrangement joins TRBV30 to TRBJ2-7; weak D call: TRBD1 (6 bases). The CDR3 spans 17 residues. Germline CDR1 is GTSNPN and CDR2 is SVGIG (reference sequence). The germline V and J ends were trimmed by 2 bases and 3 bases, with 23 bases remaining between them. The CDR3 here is CAWSTRQDTILVYEQYF. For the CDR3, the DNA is TGTGCCTGGAGTACTAGACAGGACACGATTTTAGTCTACGAGCAGTACTTC.

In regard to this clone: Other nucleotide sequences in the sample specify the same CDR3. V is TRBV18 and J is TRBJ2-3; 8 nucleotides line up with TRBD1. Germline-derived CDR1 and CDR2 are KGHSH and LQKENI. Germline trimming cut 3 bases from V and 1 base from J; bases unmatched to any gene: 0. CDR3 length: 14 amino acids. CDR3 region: CASSPTGGTDTQYF. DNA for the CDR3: TGTGCCAGCTCACCGACAGGGGGCACAGATACGCAGTATTTT.

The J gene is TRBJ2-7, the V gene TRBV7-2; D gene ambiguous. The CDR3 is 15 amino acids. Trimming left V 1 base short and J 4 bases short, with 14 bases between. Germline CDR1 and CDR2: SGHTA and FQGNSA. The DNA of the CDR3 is TGTGCCAGCAGCTTAGAATTTACTATGTCTTACGAGCAGTACTTC. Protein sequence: CASSLEFTMSYEQYF.

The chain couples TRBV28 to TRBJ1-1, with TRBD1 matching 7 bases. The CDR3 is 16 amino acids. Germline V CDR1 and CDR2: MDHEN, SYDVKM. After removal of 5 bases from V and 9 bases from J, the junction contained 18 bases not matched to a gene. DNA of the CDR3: TGTGCCAGCAGTATCCCAACGACAGGGTTTAGGATTAAAGCTTTCTTT. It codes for CASSIPTTGFRIKAFF.

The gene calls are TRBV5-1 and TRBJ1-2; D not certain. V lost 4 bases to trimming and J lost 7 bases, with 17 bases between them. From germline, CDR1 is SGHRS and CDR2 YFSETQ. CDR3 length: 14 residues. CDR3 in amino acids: CASSPLGSRGGYTF. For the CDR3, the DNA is TGCGCCAGCAGCCCCCTAGGCTCCCGCGGTGGCTACACCTTC.

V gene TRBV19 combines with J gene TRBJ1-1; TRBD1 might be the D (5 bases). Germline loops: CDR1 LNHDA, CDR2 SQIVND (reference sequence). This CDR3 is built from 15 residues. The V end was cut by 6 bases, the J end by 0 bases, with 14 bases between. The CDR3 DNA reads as TGTGCCAGTAGAAACGACAGAAGCATGAACACTGAAGCTTTCTTT. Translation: CASRNDRSMNTEAFF.

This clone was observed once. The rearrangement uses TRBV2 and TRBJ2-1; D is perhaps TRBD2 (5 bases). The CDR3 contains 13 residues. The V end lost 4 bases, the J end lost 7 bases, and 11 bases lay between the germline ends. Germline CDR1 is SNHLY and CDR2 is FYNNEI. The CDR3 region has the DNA TGTGCCAGCAGTGTAACCGGACTGAATGAGCAGTTCTTC. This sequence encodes CASSVTGLNEQFF.

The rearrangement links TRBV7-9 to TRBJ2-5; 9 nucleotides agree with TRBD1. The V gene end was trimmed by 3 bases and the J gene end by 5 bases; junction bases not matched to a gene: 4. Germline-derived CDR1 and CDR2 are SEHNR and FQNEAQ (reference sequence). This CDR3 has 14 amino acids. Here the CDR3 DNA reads TGTGCCAGCAGCTTCACAGGGGGCCAGGAGACCCAGTACTTC. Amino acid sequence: CASSFTGGQETQYF.

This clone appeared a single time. The CDR3 DNA sequence: TGTGCCAGCAGTACCCACGGAGGGAACACTGAAGCTTTCTTT. This sequence encodes CASSTHGGNTEAFF. The gene calls are TRBV6-2 or TRBV6-3 and TRBJ1-1, with D unclear. Per germline, CDR1 MNHEY and CDR2 SVGEGT. The CDR3 has 14 residues. V was pared by 5 bases and J by 1 base, with 11 bases between.

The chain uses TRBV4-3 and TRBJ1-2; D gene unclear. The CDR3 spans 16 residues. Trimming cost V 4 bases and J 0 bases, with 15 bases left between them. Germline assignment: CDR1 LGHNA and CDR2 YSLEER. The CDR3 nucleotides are TGCGCCAGCAGCCGTCAGTCAGCGGCCTCTAACTATGGCTACACCTTC. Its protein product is CASSRQSAASNYGYTF.

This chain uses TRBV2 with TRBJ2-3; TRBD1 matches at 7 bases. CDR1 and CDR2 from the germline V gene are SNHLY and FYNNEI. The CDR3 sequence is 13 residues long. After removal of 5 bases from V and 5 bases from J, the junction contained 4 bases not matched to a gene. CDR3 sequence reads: CASSPTGVDTQYF. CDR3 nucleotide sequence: TGTGCCAGCAGTCCAACAGGGGTAGATACGCAGTATTTT.

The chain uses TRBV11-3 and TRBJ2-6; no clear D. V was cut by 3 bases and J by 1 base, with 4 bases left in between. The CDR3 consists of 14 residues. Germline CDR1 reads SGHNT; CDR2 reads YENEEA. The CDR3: CASSLSSGANVLTF. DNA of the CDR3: TGTGCCAGCAGCTTGTCATCTGGGGCCAACGTCCTGACTTTC.

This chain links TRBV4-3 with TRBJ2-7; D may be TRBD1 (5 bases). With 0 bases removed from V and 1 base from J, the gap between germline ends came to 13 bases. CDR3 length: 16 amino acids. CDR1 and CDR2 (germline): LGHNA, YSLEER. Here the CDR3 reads CASSQDLRQQSYEQYF. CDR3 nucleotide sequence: TGCGCCAGCAGCCAAGATTTGAGACAGCAATCCTACGAGCAGTACTTC.

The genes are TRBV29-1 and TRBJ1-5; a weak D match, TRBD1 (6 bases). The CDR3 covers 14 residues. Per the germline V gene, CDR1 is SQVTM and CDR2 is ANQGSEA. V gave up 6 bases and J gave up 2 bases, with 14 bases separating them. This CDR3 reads CSVGGGLGNQPQHF. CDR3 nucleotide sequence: TGCAGCGTCGGCGGGGGGCTCGGCAATCAGCCCCAGCATTTT.

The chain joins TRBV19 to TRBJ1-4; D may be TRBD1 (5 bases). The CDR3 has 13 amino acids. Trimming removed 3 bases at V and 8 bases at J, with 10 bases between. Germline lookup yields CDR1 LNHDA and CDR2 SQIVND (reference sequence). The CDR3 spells CASSIGDFEKLFF. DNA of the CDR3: TGTGCCAGTAGTATTGGGGACTTCGAAAAACTGTTTTTT.

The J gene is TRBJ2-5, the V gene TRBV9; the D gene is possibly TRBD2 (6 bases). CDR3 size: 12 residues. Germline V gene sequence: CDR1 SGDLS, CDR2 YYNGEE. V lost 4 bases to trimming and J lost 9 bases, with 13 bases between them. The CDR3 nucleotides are TGTGCCAGCAGCCCCCACCCGGGGGCCCAGTACTTC. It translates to CASSPHPGAQYF.

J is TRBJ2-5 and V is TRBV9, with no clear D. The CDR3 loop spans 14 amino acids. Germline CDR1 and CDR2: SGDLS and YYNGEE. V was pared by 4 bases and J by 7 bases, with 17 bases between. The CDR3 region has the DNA TGTGCCAGCAGCAGAGAACCCCCATTTGGGACCCAGTACTTC. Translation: CASSREPPFGTQYF.